The present entry profiles one TCR beta chain with its context. Looked up from germline, CDR1 is LGHDT and CDR2 is YNNKEL (reference sequence). V lost 4 bases and J lost 6; bases outside the gene matches: 9. The CDR3 has 14 amino acids. This sample stems from a study of CD8 T cells in Susac syndrome. The RNA input was about 0.5 to 1 ug, and it was reverse transcribed with random hexamers. MiXCR, applied by TCRdb to the immunoSEQ multiplex PCR reads, yields one record per CDR3 protein. The sample yields a few hundred thousand distinct CDR3 sequences, approximately 95% seen once. J is TRBJ2-7 and V is TRBV3-1; 7 nucleotides match TRBD2. The sequence derives from a human donor with multiple sclerosis. Material for sequencing was CD4+ T cells from PBMCs. This chain's CDR3 is CASSLSAGTSEQYF. In DNA form, the CDR3 reads TGTGCCAGCAGCCTCTCAGCGGGGACCTCCGAGCAGTACTTC.